The T cell receptor beta chain under discussion was sequenced for a study of T cells in Graves' hyperthyroidism and ophthalmopathy. Hyperthyroidism was newly diagnosed in patients aged 18 to 65 (duration under 2 months). The source of the PBMCs was around 10 ml of fresh peripheral blood. There are many counts of this clonotype. TCR beta CDR3 regions were amplified from RNA. TCR CDR3 regions were first amplified by RT-PCR with HTBI primers. One entry per CDR3 protein, called by TCRdb with MiXCR from the multiplex PCR reads. The sample includes about 560,000 distinct CDR3 sequences, 15% to 20% of them seen just once. Germline CDR1 GTSNPN, CDR2 SVGIG (reference sequence). This CDR3 spans 13 amino acids. J was trimmed by 4 bases and V by 2 bases; bases with no gene match: 2.

The sequence came from a woman in her late teens or twenties with Graves' hyperthyroidism. V gene TRBV30 combines with J gene TRBJ2-5, with 9 bases identical to TRBD2. The sample consisted of blood. CDR3 nucleotides: TGTGCCTGGAGTCTAGCGGGAATAGAGACCCAGTACTTC. Its protein is CAWSLAGIETQYF.